Sequencing of this TCR beta chain was carried out in a study of blood T cells in healthy people across ages. The study's findings and limits: Across the age range, TCR beta diversity per million T cells fell in a roughly linear way.

The use of a sample-barcoded 5' primer and a J-beta primer mix characterized a second PCR of 7 to 11 cycles. CDR3-containing paired-end reads numbered at least 2.5 million in each sample. TCRdb re-called the 5' RACE reads with MiXCR, one entry per CDR3 protein. The data show approximately 800,000 distinct CDR3 sequences, with roughly three fifths seen just once and around 25% held by the top ten. Researchers isolated at least 7 million PBMCs per sample. This CDR3 has 11 residues. The V and J ends lost 4 bases and 11 bases respectively, with 11 bases between them. Looked up from germline, CDR1 is ENHRY and CDR2 is SYGVKD. This clonotype has a single count. What it binds is unknown.

The sequenced sample was blood. This sequence originates from a man aged 40-55 years in good health. This rearrangement joins TRBV10-3 to TRBJ2-5, with D unclear. The CDR3 loop reads CAISGDNEQYF. The CDR3 nucleotides read TGTGCCATCAGTGGTGACAATGAGCAGTACTTC.